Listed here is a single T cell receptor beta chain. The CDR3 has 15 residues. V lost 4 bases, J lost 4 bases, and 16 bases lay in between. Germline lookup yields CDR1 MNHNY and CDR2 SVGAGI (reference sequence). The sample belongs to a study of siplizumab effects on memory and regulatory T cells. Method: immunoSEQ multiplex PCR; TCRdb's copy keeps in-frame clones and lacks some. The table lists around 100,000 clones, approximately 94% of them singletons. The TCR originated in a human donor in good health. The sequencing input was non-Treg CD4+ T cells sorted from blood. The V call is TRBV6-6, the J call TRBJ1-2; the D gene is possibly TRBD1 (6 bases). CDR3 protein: CASSFTGQNTYGYTF. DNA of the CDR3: TGTGCCAGCAGTTTCACCGGACAGAATACCTATGGCTACACCTTC.